Below, 5 T cell receptor beta chains from the same sample are listed, as sequenced in a study of T cells in Graves' hyperthyroidism and ophthalmopathy. RNA transcripts served as the template for amplifying TCR beta CDR3 regions. TCR CDR3 underwent first-round RT-PCR with the HTBI primer set. TCRdb independently ran MiXCR on the multiplex PCR reads; one entry per CDR3 protein. The sample gives about 500,000 distinct CDR3 sequences, around 50% of which show up once; about two fifths is in the top ten. Sample: peripheral blood or thyroid tissue (not recorded which). Source of these receptors: an adult woman with Graves' disease, either hyperthyroidism or ophthalmopathy (not recorded which).

The chain combines TRBV24-1 with TRBJ1-5; 9 bases fit TRBD1. J gave up 6 bases and V 3 bases, and 5 bases lay outside the gene matches. There are 15 residues in the CDR3. Per the germline V gene, CDR1 is KGHDR and CDR2 is SFDVKD. CDR3 coding DNA: TGTGCCACCAGTGATCTTACAGGGGGCATTCAGCCCCAGCATTTT. Its protein is CATSDLTGGIQPQHF.

Turning to this clonotype: One end of the junction does not line up with germline, which may come from a read error. The chain combines TRBV2 with TRBJ2-6; 11 bases line up with TRBD1. The V gene's germline CDR1 is SNHLY and CDR2 FYNNEI. The CDR3 length is 13 residues. CDR3 DNA: TGTGCCAGCAGGGAGTGGACAGGGGGCACTGAAGCTTTC. Translating gives CASREWTGGTEAF. The variable domain in full, completed from reference TRBV2 and TRBJ2-6, reads EPEVTQTPSHQVTQMGQEVILRCVPISNHLYFYWYRQILGQKVEFLVSFYNNEISEKSEIFDDQFSVERPDGSNFTLKIRSTKLEDSAMYFCASREWTGGTEAFGAGSRLTVL.

This rearrangement joins TRBV7-9 to TRBJ1-2; D unclear. V was pared by 4 bases and J by 4 bases, with 7 bases between. CDR3 size: 12 residues. Per the germline V gene, CDR1 is SEHNR and CDR2 is FQNEAQ (reference sequence). The CDR3 bases are TGTGCCAGCAGCTCCGGCCTCTATGGCTACACCTTC. This gives the protein CASSSGLYGYTF. The whole variable domain, filled in from reference TRBV7-9 and TRBJ1-2, reads DTGVSQNPRHKITKRGQNVTFRCDPISEHNRLYWYRQTLGQGPEFLTYFQNEAQLEKSRLLSDRFSAERPKGSFSTLEIQRTEQGDSAMYLCASSSGLYGYTFGSGTRLTVV.

The chain joins TRBV9 to TRBJ2-5; TRBD2 matches at 8 bases. The V gene end was trimmed by 0 bases and the J gene end by 2 bases; junction bases not matched to a gene: 6. CDR1 is SGDLS, CDR2 YYNGEE, per germline. The CDR3 covers 16 residues. The CDR3 DNA sequence: TGTGCCAGCAGCGTAGAGGGCGGGGGGCTTCAAGAGACCCAGTACTTC. It yields the protein CASSVEGGGLQETQYF.

The genes are TRBV5-6 and TRBJ1-1; D unresolved. Per the germline V gene, CDR1 is SGHDT and CDR2 is YYEEEE. CDR3 length equals 16 residues. V was trimmed by 0 bases and J by 3 bases, leaving 15 bases between them. The CDR3 reads CASSLAADLLDTEAFF. In DNA, the CDR3 is TGTGCCAGCAGCTTGGCTGCGGACCTCCTGGACACTGAAGCTTTCTTT.